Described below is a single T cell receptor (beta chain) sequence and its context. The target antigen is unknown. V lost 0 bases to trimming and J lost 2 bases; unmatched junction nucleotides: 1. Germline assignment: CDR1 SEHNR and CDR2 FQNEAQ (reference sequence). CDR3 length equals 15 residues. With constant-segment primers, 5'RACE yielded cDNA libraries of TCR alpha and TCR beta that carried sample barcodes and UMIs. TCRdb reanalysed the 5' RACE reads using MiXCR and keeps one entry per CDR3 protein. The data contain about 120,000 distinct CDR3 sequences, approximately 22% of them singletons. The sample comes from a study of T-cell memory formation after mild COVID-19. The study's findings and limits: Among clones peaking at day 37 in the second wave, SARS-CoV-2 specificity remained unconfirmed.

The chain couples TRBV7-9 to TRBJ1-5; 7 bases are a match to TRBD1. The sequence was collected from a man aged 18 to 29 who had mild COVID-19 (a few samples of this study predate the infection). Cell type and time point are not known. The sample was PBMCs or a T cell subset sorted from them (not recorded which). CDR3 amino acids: CASSLATGGNQPQHF. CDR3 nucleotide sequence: TGTGCCAGCAGCTTAGCTACAGGGGGCAATCAGCCCCAGCATTTT.